This entry describes one TCR beta chain. Its antigen has not been determined. No much larger clone is present one base from it, and per-base qualities are unavailable. The data belong to a study of beta chain features in type 1 diabetes (dated by TCRdb to the late 2010s). Regarding the research as a whole: Mean age, gender distribution, total cell number and subset yield did not differ between patients and healthy donors. Regulatory and stem cell-like memory subsets were obtained from only 8 patients and about eight healthy donors, while naive and central memory subsets were obtained from all 28 donors. A total of around 110,000,000 sorted cells were examined across all samples, and RNA yield correlated strongly with the number of cells per subset. In the study, recently diagnosed type 1 diabetes patients and matched healthy donors were compared on the TCRB repertoires of their sorted circulating CD4+ T cell subsets.

The High Capacity cDNA Reverse Transcription Kit was used to reverse transcribe all of the isolated RNA, meaning that expressed TCRB transcripts were what got sequenced. Deep immunoSEQ sequencing was performed on naive, central memory and regulatory T cell samples, with an average of around 3.4 million total reads per sample. Sorted cells were lysed in RLT buffer and RNA was extracted with DNase-treated RNeasy Micro or Mini kits, depending on cell number. Each cell subset was processed on its own to prevent cross-contamination, while patient and healthy donor samples were processed together. The immunoSEQ multiplex PCR was used to amplify TCRB sequences from cDNA, generating 87-bp fragments that spanned the CDR3 region. Sequencing of the amplicons was performed on the Illumina HiSeq platform. The study's processing was this. Synthetic template baselines were used to correct PCR bias computationally, reads within Hamming distance 2 were collapsed, and singletons that could not be merged were discarded. Reads were aligned against IMGT to assign V, D and J genes, CDR3 length and insertions or deletions at six rearrangement sites. Within each subset, clonotype counts were normalized to the number of sorted cells before true diversity and Gini coefficients were calculated with the tcR R package. The overlap coefficient, calculated on TCRB nucleotide sequences, was used to quantify repertoire sharing. Here the immuneACCESS table is served through TCRdb, limited to in-frame sequences with V and J called. Missing clones are a known gap in these copies; in checked studies unresolved V genes cover under half, and the rest lacks a known reason. V, J and clone size were drawn from that table, and D and trimming were deduced from the DNA. Counted in this sample were 150,000 to 160,000 clones; roughly 11% of them appeared once. Of the sample, around 2% falls within the top ten clones.

A single peripheral blood draw of around 120 mL on average was collected from each donor into heparinised tubes. Using a panel that included CD45RO, CCR7, CD25, CD127, CD95 and CD27, naive, central memory, regulatory and stem cell-like memory CD4+ T cells were sorted on a BD FACSAria II. All sorted populations exceeded 95% purity. Right away, PBMCs were isolated by Lymphoprep density gradient centrifugation and were stained directly, with no culture step. To minimize batch effects, samples were stained and sorted in pairs, one healthy donor with one patient per experiment. Results the study describes overall, beyond this receptor: PCR may preferentially amplify shorter templates, but because patient and control samples were amplified and corrected together, any resulting skew would affect both groups equally. Because small numbers of individuals were included in the HLA sub-analyses, any influence of HLA type on TCRB rearrangement was left unresolved. Type 1 diabetes patients showed a moderate but significant shortening of TCRB CDR3 length in all four CD4+ subsets. Sequencing cDNA rather than genomic DNA could over-represent highly expressing activated cells, although activation and CD3 levels did not differ between groups. Naive, central memory and regulatory TCRB repertoires appeared to be more similar among patients than among healthy donors. Patients with type 1 diabetes made fewer insertions and deleted more nucleotides at VDJ recombination sites, implying thymic rearrangement abnormalities.

The germline V and J ends show losses of 5 bases and 5 bases respectively, and no gene match explains 4 bases of the junction. CDR1 is given as SGHTA and CDR2 as FQGTGA, both from the germline V gene. The CDR3 measures 13 amino acids from cysteine to phenylalanine. Kept here is only the CDR3 DNA, which spans 39 bases and is read in frame from base 1. Sequencing was performed on central memory CD4+ T cells from blood. Rearrangement joined TRBV7-3 to TRBJ2-3; the central 7 bases match TRBD1. This TCR was recovered from a man younger than 35 in good health. This receptor has the CDR3 CASSPQGRDTQYF. The DNA sequence is TGTGCCAGCAGCCCACAGGGGCGAGATACGCAGTATTTT.